These 26 T cell receptor beta chains were sequenced from one sample in a study of blood T cell repertoires in COVID-19 (TCRdb year 2020). Libraries came from the immunoSEQ multiplex PCR assay. This is the immuneACCESS table as TCRdb keeps it, with only in-frame sequences that have V and J called. A part of the clones is gone; compared with another copy, unresolved V genes explain less than half, and the rest is unexplained. For this sample the table gives approximately 170,000 clones, of which around 84% were detected only once. The ten biggest clones cover around a fifth of the sample. Sequenced: peripheral blood. Every receptor here comes from a woman aged 80 or over with acute or convalescent COVID-19.

The chain has TRBV4-1 and TRBJ2-1; tentative D call: TRBD1 (6 bases). The CDR3 loop spans 13 amino acids. Deletions cut 2 bases from V and 8 bases from J, with 10 bases between. CDR1 and CDR2 from the germline V gene are MGHRA and YSYEKL. The CDR3 loop reads CASSQSTGYEQFF. CDR3 DNA: TGCGCCAGCAGCCAATCAACAGGGTATGAGCAGTTCTTC.

This clone appeared a single time. This chain uses TRBV19 with TRBJ2-2, with 8 bases fitting TRBD1. With 3 bases clipped from V and 4 bases from J, the junction kept 4 bases outside the gene matches. Germline V gene sequence: CDR1 LNHDA, CDR2 SQIVND (reference sequence). The CDR3 has 15 amino acids. In nucleotides, the CDR3 is TGTGCCAGTAGTATTGGGGACAGGATCACCGGGGAGCTGTTTTTT. Its protein is CASSIGDRITGELFF.

In regard to this clone: The identical CDR3 is also encoded by other nucleotide sequences in the sample. The V call is TRBV2, the J call TRBJ2-1, with 11 bases that match TRBD2. The CDR3 runs to 15 residues. The germline gives CDR1 SNHLY, CDR2 FYNNEI. The trim removed 6 bases at V and 3 bases at J, leaving 4 bases unmatched. CDR3 protein: CASRRLAGGYNEQFF. The CDR3 DNA reads TGTGCCAGCAGACGGCTAGCGGGGGGCTACAATGAGCAGTTCTTC.

This sequence joins TRBV28 and TRBJ1-4; D unclear. Per germline, CDR1 MDHEN and CDR2 SYDVKM. This CDR3 comprises 13 residues. Trimming took 7 bases from V and 8 from J, leaving 14 bases between them. The CDR3 region has the DNA TGTGCCAGCATTTCCGGGAATGAAGAAAAACTGTTTTTT. Its translation is CASISGNEEKLFF.

The table lists this clone with a few counts. The gene calls are TRBV5-4 and TRBJ1-2; D is uncertain. Trimming stripped 4 bases from V and 6 bases from J, with 13 bases between. The length of the CDR3 is 13 residues. Germline-derived CDR1 and CDR2 are SGHNT and YYREEE (reference sequence). The CDR3 coding sequence is TGTGCCAGCAGCCCAGGACGGGAAGATGGCTACACCTTC. Translation: CASSPGREDGYTF.

Details on this clone: The same CDR3 can be traced to other DNA sequences in this sample. The chain has TRBV18 and TRBJ2-2, with D possibly being TRBD2 (5 bases). The CDR3 spans 15 residues. Trimming shortened V by 6 bases and J by 2 bases, and 13 bases separated the two germline ends. Germline loops: CDR1 KGHSH, CDR2 LQKENI. DNA of the CDR3: TGTGCCAGCTCGCGGACTGGAGCTAACACCGGGGAGCTGTTTTTT. This codes for CASSRTGANTGELFF.

The chain carries TRBV12-3 or TRBV12-4 and TRBJ1-2, with D tentatively TRBD1 (6 bases). Trimming cost V 6 bases and J 8 bases, with 10 bases left between them. The CDR3 spans 11 residues. In nucleotides, the CDR3 is TGTGCCAGCAGCCCAGGGGCCGGCTACACCTTC. It codes for CASSPGAGYTF.

J is TRBJ2-3 and V is TRBV5-4; tentative D call: TRBD2 (6 bases). The V gene's germline CDR1 is SGHNT and CDR2 YYREEE (reference sequence). The CDR3 is 13 residues long. V was shortened by 2 bases and J by 3 bases, with 7 bases between the two germline ends. CDR3 nucleotides: TGTGCCAGCAGCTTCGGGGGTACAGATACGCAGTATTTT. It yields the protein CASSFGGTDTQYF.

J is TRBJ2-2 and V is TRBV19; 13 bases match TRBD2. Germline CDR1 LNHDA, CDR2 SQIVND (reference sequence). The trim removed 4 bases at V and 4 bases at J, leaving 6 bases unmatched. This CDR3 has 17 amino acids. The CDR3 region is CASSKRTSGSFTGELFF. The DNA for the CDR3 is TGTGCCAGTAGTAAAAGGACTAGCGGGAGTTTCACCGGGGAGCTGTTTTTT.

The chain has TRBV6-6 and TRBJ2-3; TRBD2 is a possible D gene (6 bases). V was trimmed by 6 bases and J by 4 bases, leaving 14 bases between them. The CDR3 runs 14 residues. Germline V lookup: CDR1 MNHNY, CDR2 SVGAGI (reference sequence). CDR3 loop: CASSREWSPDTQYF. The CDR3 DNA follows: TGTGCCAGCAGCCGGGAGTGGAGCCCAGATACGCAGTATTTT.

This clone was found once. The chain combines TRBV11-3 with TRBJ1-3; 8 bases map to TRBD1. Germline CDR1 is SGHNT and CDR2 is YENEEA. V shed 5 bases, J shed 4 bases, and the junction held 1 base outside the gene matches. The CDR3 runs to 13 residues. CDR3 bases: TGTGCCAGCAGCCGGACAGGGGGAAACACCATATATTTT. Translation: CASSRTGGNTIYF.

The rearrangement links TRBV29-1 to TRBJ1-5; D is ambiguous. Germline V gives CDR1 SQVTM, CDR2 ANQGSEA. The CDR3 contains 13 residues. With 4 bases removed from V and 7 bases from J, the gap between germline ends came to 14 bases. The CDR3 reads CSVGGSSEQPQHF. As DNA, the CDR3 is TGCAGCGTTGGAGGTTCTTCGGAGCAGCCCCAGCATTTT. The full variable domain, in which reference TRBV29-1 and TRBJ1-5 provide the parts outside the CDR3, is SAVISQKPSRDICQRGTSLTIQCQVDSQVTMMFWYRQQPGQSLTLIATANQGSEATYESGFVIDKFPISRPNLTFSTLTVSNMSPEDSSIYLCSVGGSSEQPQHFGDGTRLSIL.

The genes are TRBV10-3 and TRBJ2-7; 12 bases agree with TRBD1. Germline V lookup: CDR1 ENHRY, CDR2 SYGVKD. The CDR3 runs to 14 residues. With V trimmed by 10 bases and J by 6 bases, 10 bases remained unmatched. This CDR3 is CATDRGGQGAEQYF. DNA for the CDR3: TGTGCCACAGACCGGGGGGGACAGGGGGCCGAGCAGTACTTC.

CDR3 amino acids: CASTSAGQTQYF. DNA for the CDR3: TGTGCCAGCACTTCGGCAGGGCAGACCCAGTACTTC. The chain combines TRBV6-5 with TRBJ2-5, with D tentatively TRBD1 (5 bases). Germline V gene data show CDR1 as MNHEY and CDR2 as SVGAGI. Trimming took 7 bases from V and 6 from J, leaving 12 bases between them. This CDR3 contains 12 residues.

J is TRBJ2-4 and V is TRBV1; TRBD2 is taken as the D call from the table, unchecked against the DNA. TRBV1 is a documented pseudogene. The CDR3 sequence is 15 residues long. This chain's CDR3 is CTSSQELAPPEVQYF. The CDR3 region has the DNA TGCACCAGCAGCCAGGAACTAGCCCCACCGGAGGTTCAGTACTTC.

This chain links TRBV11-2 with TRBJ1-1; 7 bases fit TRBD1. CDR1 is SGHAT, CDR2 FQNNGV, per germline. Germline trimming cut 5 bases from V and 11 bases from J; bases unmatched to any gene: 14. The CDR3 totals 14 residues. The CDR3 spells CASSDAGGILLAFF. For the CDR3, the DNA is TGTGCCAGCAGCGATGCAGGGGGGATTTTGTTGGCTTTCTTT.

In DNA, the CDR3 is TGTGCCAGCAGTTTCGGACTCGCGCAGTACTTC. Encoded protein: CASSFGLAQYF. This rearrangement joins TRBV27 to TRBJ2-7, with TRBD2 as a possible D gene (5 bases). From germline, CDR1 is MNHEY and CDR2 SMNVEV (reference sequence). V lost 3 bases and J 9 bases, leaving 9 bases between the germline ends. The CDR3 runs 11 residues.

Only one count was recorded for this clone. The chain is built from TRBV9 and TRBJ2-2, with D perhaps TRBD1 (5 bases). Looked up from germline, CDR1 is SGDLS and CDR2 is YYNGEE. V was shortened by 4 bases and J by 0 bases, with 13 bases between the two germline ends. The CDR3 is 16 residues long. The CDR3 nucleotides are TGTGCCAGCAGCACTCCCGCAGGGACGAACACCGGGGAGCTGTTTTTT. Its protein is CASSTPAGTNTGELFF. The complete variable domain, with remaining parts taken from reference TRBV9 and TRBJ2-2, reads DSGVTQTPKHLITATGQRVTLRCSPRSGDLSVYWYQQSLDQGLQFLIQYYNGEERAKGNILERFSAQQFPDLHSELNLSSLELGDSALYFCASSTPAGTNTGELFFGEGSRLTVL.

This chain links TRBV27 with TRBJ2-3; D gene ambiguous. The CDR3 totals 14 residues. CDR1 MNHEY and CDR2 SMNVEV come from the germline V gene (reference sequence). The germline V and J ends were trimmed by 3 bases and 3 bases, with 10 bases remaining between them. The CDR3 coding sequence is TGTGCCAGCAGTTTTCTCGGTCAAACAGATACGCAGTATTTT. The encoded protein is CASSFLGQTDTQYF.

The chain is built from TRBV20-1 and TRBJ1-6; weak D call: TRBD1 (5 bases). The CDR3 consists of 14 residues. V lost 3 bases and J 5 bases, leaving 11 bases between the germline ends. Germline V CDR1 and CDR2: DFQATT, SNEGSKA (reference sequence). This chain's CDR3 is CSASLQGNNSPLHF. CDR3 DNA sequence: TGCAGTGCTAGTCTGCAGGGAAATAATTCACCCCTCCACTTT.

This clone has a handful of counts. This chain joins TRBV6-5 and TRBJ2-7, with D possibly being TRBD1 (6 bases). The V gene lost 6 bases and the J gene lost 2 bases, with 14 bases spanning the gap. Germline values: CDR1 MNHEY, CDR2 SVGAGI. This CDR3 contains 14 residues. The CDR3 sequence is CASRTNRETYEQYF. The CDR3 region has the DNA TGTGCCAGCAGGACGAACAGGGAAACCTACGAGCAGTACTTC.

V and J are TRBV6-2 or TRBV6-3 and TRBJ2-4; 7 bases are a match to TRBD2. J gave up 5 bases and V 0 bases, and 4 bases lay outside the gene matches. This CDR3 region has 15 residues. The V gene's germline CDR1 is MNHEY and CDR2 SVGEGT. CDR3 amino acids: CASSYSMGRENIQYF. DNA of the CDR3: TGTGCCAGCAGTTACTCGATGGGGAGGGAAAACATTCAGTACTTC.

The J gene is TRBJ1-6, the V gene TRBV5-4, with TRBD1 matching over 8 bases. The CDR3 contains 14 residues. J was trimmed by 7 bases and V by 0 bases; bases with no gene match: 0. CDR1 is SGHNT and CDR2 is YYREEE in the germline V gene (reference sequence). The CDR3 here is CASSLGTGNSPLHF. The DNA for the CDR3 is TGTGCCAGCAGCTTGGGGACAGGGAATTCACCCCTCCACTTT.

The rearrangement joins TRBV6-5 to TRBJ2-2; D is ambiguous. This CDR3 has 15 residues. Between the trimmed V and J ends, which lost 1 base and 7 bases, there was a span of 13 bases. Germline V gene lookup returns CDR1 MNHEY and CDR2 SVGAGI. CDR3 sequence reads: CASSYFADLGGELFF. The CDR3 DNA follows: TGTGCCAGCAGTTACTTTGCTGACTTGGGCGGGGAGCTGTTTTTT.

The chain recombines TRBV29-1 with TRBJ1-2; 7 positions match TRBD1. From germline, CDR1 is SQVTM and CDR2 ANQGSEA. The CDR3 contains 13 residues. With V trimmed by 5 bases and J by 4 bases, 7 bases remained unmatched. CDR3 nucleotide sequence: TGCAGCGTTCAACAGGGGAGTGGCTATGGCTACACCTTC. Translating it yields CSVQQGSGYGYTF.

This chain joins TRBV28 and TRBJ1-5; D gene unclear. This CDR3 region has 15 residues. Per germline, CDR1 MDHEN and CDR2 SYDVKM. V shed 8 bases and J shed 0 bases, with 14 bases lying between them. CDR3 residues: CASGLGVPSNQPQHF. CDR3 nucleotide sequence: TGTGCCAGCGGGCTCGGGGTTCCTAGCAATCAGCCCCAGCATTTT. The variable domain in full, completed from reference TRBV28 and TRBJ1-5, reads DVKVTQSSRYLVKRTGEKVFLECVQDMDHENMFWYRQDPGLGLRLIYFSYDVKMKEKGDIPEGYSVSREKKERFSLILESASTNQTSMYLCASGLGVPSNQPQHFGDGTRLSIL.